This T cell receptor (beta chain) was recorded in a study of cytomegalovirus exposure and HLA in healthy donors. Germline CDR1 is MNHNS and CDR2 is SASEGT. The CDR3 sequence is 14 residues long. With 7 bases clipped from V and 3 bases from J, the junction kept 5 bases outside the gene matches. Amplification used 60 Vbeta primers and 13 Jbeta primers. Measured with immunoSEQ multiplex PCR; TCRdb has only the in-frame clones, and not every one. Among fewer than 150,000 clones listed, roughly 70% were seen once. The chain couples TRBV6-1 to TRBJ2-7; TRBD1 matches 11 bases. The source material was PBMCs. The TCR was taken from a woman in her thirties or forties in good health and CMV-seropositive. CDR3 sequence reads: CASTTGTGGYEQYF. Here the CDR3 DNA reads TGTGCCAGCACAACCGGGACAGGGGGCTACGAGCAGTACTTC.